A single sample is the source of the 21 T cell receptor beta chains below, sequenced in a study of control samples from healthy donors and cancer patients. TCRdb's table, derived via immunoSEQ multiplex PCR, lists solely in-frame clones and lacks some. This sample has roughly 40,000 clones; less than 90% occur once, and the top ten carry 47%. The sequenced sample consisted of blood. These receptors were collected from a man aged 60 to 75 in good health.

This clone was observed once. V usage is TRBV30 and J usage is TRBJ1-1, with a weak D call TRBD1 (5 bases). There are 14 residues in the CDR3. Looked up from germline, CDR1 is GTSNPN and CDR2 is SVGIG (reference sequence). The germline V and J ends were trimmed by 0 bases and 2 bases, with 10 bases remaining between them. CDR3 protein: CAWSVRTPNTEAFF. The CDR3 region has the DNA TGTGCCTGGAGTGTGAGGACACCAAACACTGAAGCTTTCTTT.

The chain is built from TRBV14 and TRBJ2-2, with TRBD1 identical over 9 bases. Germline V gene sequence: CDR1 SGHDN, CDR2 FVKESK. V was clipped by 1 base and J by 4 bases; unmatched bases: 4. CDR3 length: 16 residues. The CDR3 loop is CASSQGTGVGTGELFF. DNA of the CDR3: TGTGCCAGCAGCCAAGGGACAGGGGTTGGCACCGGGGAGCTGTTTTTT.

The V and J genes are TRBV28 and TRBJ1-6; 8 bases are a match to TRBD1. V shed 5 bases and J 7 bases; nucleotides not matched to a gene: 1. Per germline, CDR1 MDHEN and CDR2 SYDVKM. This CDR3 has 13 amino acids. The CDR3 bases are TGTGCCAGCAGTGACAGGGGCAATTCACCCCTCCACTTT. This translates into CASSDRGNSPLHF. Full variable domain (outside the CDR3, taken from reference TRBV28 and TRBJ1-6): DVKVTQSSRYLVKRTGEKVFLECVQDMDHENMFWYRQDPGLGLRLIYFSYDVKMKEKGDIPEGYSVSREKKERFSLILESASTNQTSMYLCASSDRGNSPLHFGNGTRLTVT.

This clone was counted once. The CDR3 here is CAISATLYGYTF. The CDR3 DNA sequence: TGTGCCATCAGTGCCACGTTGTATGGCTACACCTTC. This chain uses TRBV10-3 with TRBJ1-2; D unclear. Per germline, CDR1 ENHRY and CDR2 SYGVKD. Deletions cut 4 bases from V and 5 bases from J, with 8 bases between. This CDR3 has 12 residues.

V gene TRBV6-6 combines with J gene TRBJ1-1, with D perhaps TRBD1 (6 bases). CDR1 MNHNY and CDR2 SVGAGI come from the germline V gene (reference sequence). CDR3 length equals 14 residues. V was trimmed by 6 bases and J by 3 bases, leaving 14 bases between them. DNA of the CDR3: TGTGCCAGCAGCGGAACAGGGACCTACACTGAAGCTTTCTTT. Translating it yields CASSGTGTYTEAFF.

This chain links TRBV5-5 with TRBJ2-5; 7 positions match TRBD2. The CDR3 has 15 residues. The V gene's germline CDR1 is SGHKS and CDR2 YYEKEE (reference sequence). The ends lost 4 bases at V and 3 bases at J; junction bases unmatched: 9. CDR3: CASSPIWGGKETQYF. CDR3 sequence (DNA): TGTGCCAGCAGCCCGATTTGGGGGGGTAAAGAGACCCAGTACTTC.

The chain couples TRBV21-1 to TRBJ2-2; the D segment call TRBD2 is taken from the table without a DNA check. TRBV21-1 is a listed pseudogene. The CDR3 runs to 16 residues. Here the CDR3 DNA reads TGTGCCAGCAGCAAAGTTCTAGCGGGGGGGCCCGGGGAGCTGTTTTTT. This translates into CASSKVLAGGPGELFF.

The CDR3 here is CASLAVPMGTQYF. The CDR3 nucleotides are TGTGCCAGTCTAGCGGTGCCTATGGGGACCCAGTACTTC. The genes are TRBV7-8 and TRBJ2-5; 7 nucleotides match TRBD2. V was pared by 9 bases and J by 7 bases, with 11 bases of the junction left unmatched. Germline loops: CDR1 SGHVS, CDR2 FQNEAQ. The length of the CDR3 is 13 residues.

The chain employs TRBV2 and TRBJ1-2, with D unresolved. The V gene lost 0 bases and the J gene lost 4 bases, with 15 bases spanning the gap. This CDR3 has 16 amino acids. The germline CDR1 and CDR2 sequences are SNHLY and FYNNEI. This CDR3 reads CASSEALLTALYGYTF. In DNA, the CDR3 is TGTGCCAGCAGTGAAGCGCTTCTGACGGCCCTCTATGGCTACACCTTC.

This clone was seen a handful of times. The chain is built from TRBV6-2 or TRBV6-3 and TRBJ1-1; 7 nucleotides match TRBD1. The ends lost 2 bases at V and 1 base at J; junction bases unmatched: 1. Germline assignment: CDR1 MNHEY and CDR2 SVGEGT. This CDR3 is 14 amino acids long. The CDR3 DNA reads TGTGCCAGCAGTTACGGACAGGAGAACACTGAAGCTTTCTTT. Residues: CASSYGQENTEAFF.

The rearrangement uses TRBV4-3 and TRBJ1-2; D gene unclear. In germline, CDR1 is LGHNA, CDR2 YSLEER. Trimming shortened V by 2 bases and J by 0 bases, and 10 bases separated the two germline ends. CDR3 length: 15 residues. The CDR3 region has the DNA TGCGCCAGCAGCCAATTAAGTACGGCTAACTATGGCTACACCTTC. It is translated as CASSQLSTANYGYTF.

Comment on this clone: The same CDR3 also results from other DNA sequences found in this sample. The V call is TRBV7-9, the J call TRBJ1-1; 10 bases agree with TRBD1. With 3 bases clipped from V and 0 bases from J, the junction kept 1 base outside the gene matches. This CDR3 contains 15 residues. Germline V gives CDR1 SEHNR, CDR2 FQNEAQ (reference sequence). The DNA for the CDR3 is TGTGCCAGCAGCTTGGGACAGGGGATGAACACTGAAGCTTTCTTT. Translating it yields CASSLGQGMNTEAFF. Supplemented by reference TRBV7-9 and TRBJ1-1, the full variable domain reads DTGVSQNPRHKITKRGQNVTFRCDPISEHNRLYWYRQTLGQGPEFLTYFQNEAQLEKSRLLSDRFSAERPKGSFSTLEIQRTEQGDSAMYLCASSLGQGMNTEAFFGQGTRLTVV.

This clone was detected a few times. The chain employs TRBV20-1 and TRBJ1-2; D is unresolved. Per germline, CDR1 DFQATT and CDR2 SNEGSKA (reference sequence). The CDR3 is 11 residues long. Trimming cost V 6 bases and J 0 bases, with 5 bases left between them. In DNA, the CDR3 is TGCAGTGCAGTGTCTAACTATGGCTACACCTTC. This codes for CSAVSNYGYTF.

This chain joins TRBV30 and TRBJ1-2; D remains ambiguous. CDR1 is GTSNPN, CDR2 SVGIG, per germline (reference sequence). The length of the CDR3 is 14 residues. Trimming took off 3 bases at V and 8 bases at J, with 19 bases between the two ends. In nucleotides, the CDR3 is TGTGCCTGGAGGTGGCCCGGCCGCGATGGGGGCTACACCTTC. It translates to CAWRWPGRDGGYTF.

V gene TRBV5-6 combines with J gene TRBJ2-3, with a possible D match to TRBD2 (6 bases). CDR1 is SGHDT, CDR2 YYEEEE, per germline. V lost 4 bases, J lost 2 bases, and 17 bases lay in between. This CDR3 contains 16 residues. In DNA form, the CDR3 reads TGTGCCAGCAGCCCGGCGGGACGGAGGACCACAGATACGCAGTATTTT. Translated, it gives CASSPAGRRTTDTQYF.

This chain joins TRBV5-1 and TRBJ2-3; 10 bases line up with TRBD2. Germline CDR1 and CDR2: SGHRS and YFSETQ. The CDR3 has 15 amino acids. The trim removed 5 bases at V and 2 bases at J, leaving 5 bases unmatched. The CDR3: CASRSGGVTTDTQYF. The CDR3 DNA is TGCGCCAGCAGGAGCGGGGGGGTCACCACAGATACGCAGTATTTT.

V usage is TRBV6-2 or TRBV6-3 and J usage is TRBJ2-3; TRBD1 or TRBD2 may be the D gene (5 bases each). Germline CDR1 is MNHEY and CDR2 is SVGEGT. The ends were cut back, 2 bases at V and 4 bases at J, with 19 bases in the middle. The CDR3 is made up of 17 amino acids. The CDR3 nucleotides are TGTGCCAGCAGTTACAAATTCGGGGCCCTTCTGGCAGATACGCAGTATTTT. Encoded protein: CASSYKFGALLADTQYF.

The CDR3 DNA reads TGTGCCAGCAGCCAATGGGTGACCGGGGAGCTGTTTTTT. This sequence encodes CASSQWVTGELFF. The chain has TRBV3-1 (or the pseudogene TRBV3-2) and TRBJ2-2; no reliable D call. This CDR3 is built from 13 residues. CDR1 and CDR2 (germline): LGHDT, YNNKEL (reference sequence). Trimming left V 2 bases short and J 5 bases short, with 6 bases between.

The chain uses TRBV11-3 and TRBJ2-1, with D perhaps matching TRBD2 (7 bases). Germline lookup yields CDR1 SGHNT and CDR2 YENEEA. This CDR3 has 15 amino acids. Deletions cut 5 bases from V and 6 bases from J, with 17 bases between. CDR3 loop: CASSGLGGASNEQFF. The CDR3 nucleotides read TGTGCCAGCAGCGGATTGGGGGGGGCATCCAATGAGCAGTTCTTC.

The gene calls are TRBV6-1 and TRBJ2-7; D could derive from TRBD1 or TRBD2 (5 bases each). V lost 2 bases, J lost 9 bases, and 14 bases lay in between. The CDR3 extends over 13 amino acids. The germline CDR1 and CDR2 sequences are MNHNS and SASEGT. The CDR3 region is CASSEPEGSRQYF. The DNA of the CDR3 is TGTGCCAGCAGTGAACCCGAGGGGTCGCGGCAGTACTTC.

The chain recombines TRBV5-6 with TRBJ2-2; unclear D gene. Trimming took off 6 bases at V and 5 bases at J, with 20 bases between the two ends. CDR1 and CDR2 from the germline V gene are SGHDT and YYEEEE. The CDR3 is 16 residues long. CDR3 protein: CASTTSLGVGTGELFF. The CDR3 DNA reads TGTGCCAGCACCACATCACTGGGCGTTGGAACCGGGGAGCTGTTTTTT.